One T cell receptor beta chain is described in this entry. Trimming took off 5 bases at V and 6 bases at J, with 17 bases between the two ends. The CDR3 runs 15 residues. Germline CDR1 and CDR2: MNHNY and SVGAGI (reference sequence). This table comes from immunoSEQ multiplex PCR, and its TCRdb copy is limited to in-frame clones, with some not included. Of approximately 150,000 clones in the sample, 75% to 95% were seen once. This record belongs to a study of control samples from healthy donors and cancer patients. The receptor's source is a woman between 40 and 55 years old in good health. The sequenced sample consisted of blood. V usage is TRBV6-6 and J usage is TRBJ1-5, with D possibly being TRBD1 (5 bases). The CDR3 DNA is TGTGCCAGCAGTAATAGGATACAGGAGCCTCAGCCCCAGCATTTT. Its translation: CASSNRIQEPQPQHF.